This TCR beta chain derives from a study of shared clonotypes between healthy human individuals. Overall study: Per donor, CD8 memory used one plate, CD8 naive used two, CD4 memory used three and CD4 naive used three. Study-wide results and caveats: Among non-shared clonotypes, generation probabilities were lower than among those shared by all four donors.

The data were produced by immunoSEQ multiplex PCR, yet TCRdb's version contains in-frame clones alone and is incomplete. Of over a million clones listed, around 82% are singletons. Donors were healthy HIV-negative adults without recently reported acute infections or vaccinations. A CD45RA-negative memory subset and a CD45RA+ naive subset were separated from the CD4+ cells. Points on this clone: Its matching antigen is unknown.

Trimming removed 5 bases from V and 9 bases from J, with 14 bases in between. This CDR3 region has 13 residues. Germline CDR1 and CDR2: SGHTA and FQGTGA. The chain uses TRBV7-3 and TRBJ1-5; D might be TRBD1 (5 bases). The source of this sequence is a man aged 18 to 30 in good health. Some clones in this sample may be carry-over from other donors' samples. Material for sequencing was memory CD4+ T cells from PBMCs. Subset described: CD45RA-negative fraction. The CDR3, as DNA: TGTGCCAGCAGCCCGGACCGGGACGCGCCCCAGCATTTT. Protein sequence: CASSPDRDAPQHF.